Listed here are 30 T cell receptor beta chains from one sample, sequenced in a study of early stage breast cancer tumors. Generated by immunoSEQ multiplex PCR, the TCRdb table keeps only in-frame clones and is missing some. Of tens of thousands of clones in the sample, 72% are singletons; the top ten hold approximately 35%. Sequencing used blood. Every receptor here comes from a person aged 45 to 59 with breast cancer.

The chain uses TRBV30 and TRBJ1-1, with D hard to call. This CDR3 comprises 15 residues. V was trimmed by 2 bases and J by 3 bases, leaving 16 bases between them. Germline V lookup: CDR1 GTSNPN, CDR2 SVGIG (reference sequence). The CDR3 DNA sequence: TGTGCCTGGAGTCCCCCGACAAGGAGAGACACTGAAGCTTTCTTT. Its translation: CAWSPPTRRDTEAFF.

The CDR3 bases are TGTGCCAGCAGCGACAGCTCCTACGAGCAGTACTTC. Its translation is CASSDSSYEQYF. The chain uses TRBV5-6 and TRBJ2-7; TRBD1 is a possible D gene (5 bases). This CDR3 region has 12 residues. Trimming shortened V by 4 bases and J by 0 bases, and 5 bases separated the two germline ends. Germline V lookup: CDR1 SGHDT, CDR2 YYEEEE.

The chain employs TRBV7-8 and TRBJ2-5, with 9 bases lining up with TRBD2. This CDR3 contains 17 residues. The V segment lost 2 bases and the J segment 1 base; nucleotides outside the gene matches: 8. From germline, CDR1 is SGHVS and CDR2 FQNEAQ. In DNA, the CDR3 is TGTGCCAGCAGCTTACGGGGTAGCGGGAGTCTCCAAGAGACCCAGTACTTC. As protein: CASSLRGSGSLQETQYF.

The chain couples TRBV23-1 to TRBJ1-1; D remains unclear. TRBV23-1 is an ORF; its function is uncertain. V was trimmed by 8 bases and J by 5 bases, leaving 18 bases between them. The CDR3 contains 14 residues. The CDR3 loop is CASGNATILTEAFF. The CDR3 region has the DNA TGCGCCAGCGGCAACGCGACAATATTAACTGAAGCTTTCTTT.

The genes are TRBV7-6 and TRBJ2-4; D ambiguous. The CDR3 covers 16 residues. V lost 5 bases, J lost 0 bases, and 14 bases lay in between. Germline V gives CDR1 SGHVS, CDR2 FNYEAQ. DNA for the CDR3: TGTGCCAGCAGCCCCGGACCCACCGAAGCCAAAAACATTCAGTACTTC. It is translated as CASSPGPTEAKNIQYF.

The V and J genes are TRBV7-6 and TRBJ1-1, with D maybe TRBD1 (5 bases). Trimming removed 3 bases from V and 6 bases from J, with 17 bases in between. Germline CDR1 is SGHVS and CDR2 is FNYEAQ. The CDR3 covers 15 residues. CDR3 sequence reads: CASSFEVGPGAEAFF. CDR3 bases: TGTGCCAGCAGCTTCGAGGTAGGGCCGGGGGCTGAAGCTTTCTTT.

This clone was observed a few times. The V and J genes are TRBV5-1 and TRBJ2-5; 8 bases agree with TRBD2. CDR1 is SGHRS, CDR2 YFSETQ, per germline. The CDR3 contains 14 residues. V lost 2 bases, J lost 2 bases, and 2 bases stayed unmatched. The CDR3 sequence: CASSFASGQETQYF. Here the CDR3 DNA reads TGCGCCAGCAGCTTTGCTAGCGGGCAAGAGACCCAGTACTTC.

The genes are TRBV5-4 and TRBJ2-3, with 12 positions matching TRBD2. The V gene's germline CDR1 is SGHNT and CDR2 YYREEE (reference sequence). CDR3 length: 18 residues. The J segment lost 5 bases and the V segment lost 0 bases, leaving 10 bases of the junction unmatched. The CDR3 DNA sequence: TGTGCCAGCAGCTTGGATGGGCTAGCGGGGGGGTTGGGAGATACGCAGTATTTT. Its translation: CASSLDGLAGGLGDTQYF.

This clone was observed a single time. This sequence joins TRBV7-9 and TRBJ1-3, with a weak D call TRBD1 (5 bases). Trimming pared 4 bases from V and 0 bases from J, leaving 10 bases between. Germline V gives CDR1 SEHNR, CDR2 FQNEAQ (reference sequence). CDR3 size: 15 residues. CDR3 loop: CASSSGTFSGNTIYF. The CDR3 DNA is TGTGCCAGCAGCTCGGGGACGTTCTCTGGAAACACCATATATTTT. Looking up the rest from reference TRBV7-9 and TRBJ1-3 gives the full variable domain: DTGVSQNPRHKITKRGQNVTFRCDPISEHNRLYWYRQTLGQGPEFLTYFQNEAQLEKSRLLSDRFSAERPKGSFSTLEIQRTEQGDSAMYLCASSSGTFSGNTIYFGEGSWLTVV.

The rearrangement joins TRBV27 to TRBJ2-7; D is uncertain. Trimming cost V 3 bases and J 3 bases, with 15 bases left between them. CDR3 length equals 15 residues. CDR1 is MNHEY, CDR2 SMNVEV, per germline (reference sequence). The CDR3, as DNA: TGTGCCAGCAGTTTTCGCAGCAACCTCCACTACGAGCAGTACTTC. Translating gives CASSFRSNLHYEQYF.

V usage is TRBV27 and J usage is TRBJ2-5, with TRBD2 identical over 14 bases. CDR3 length equals 16 residues. Germline CDR1 and CDR2: MNHEY and SMNVEV (reference sequence). V trimming: 6 bases; J trimming: 2 bases; junction bases outside the gene matches: 5. The DNA for the CDR3 is TGTGCCAGCAGGGGGACTAGCGGGAGCGTACAAGAGACCCAGTACTTC. Amino acid sequence: CASRGTSGSVQETQYF.

The chain recombines TRBV11-2 with TRBJ2-3; D is uncertain. The CDR3 runs to 13 residues. V gave up 3 bases and J gave up 1 base, with 5 bases separating them. From germline, CDR1 is SGHAT and CDR2 FQNNGV. CDR3 bases: TGTGCCAGCAGCTTCCCGGGCACAGATACGCAGTATTTT. It encodes CASSFPGTDTQYF.

The genes are TRBV21-1 and TRBJ2-1; the table's D call TRBD1 went unverified against the DNA. TRBV21-1 is annotated as a pseudogene. This CDR3 is 13 amino acids long. CDR3 region: CASRTGGFNEQFF. In DNA form, the CDR3 reads TGTGCCAGCAGGACAGGGGGCTTCAATGAGCAGTTCTTC.

The V and J genes are TRBV12-5 and TRBJ1-3; weak D call: TRBD1 (5 bases). Germline CDR1 and CDR2: LGHNT and FRNRAP. CDR3 length: 16 amino acids. The ends were cut back, 2 bases at V and 0 bases at J, with 11 bases in the middle. Here the CDR3 DNA reads TGTGCTAGTGGTTTGAAGGGGATCATCTCTGGAAACACCATATATTTT. Translated, it gives CASGLKGIISGNTIYF.

This clone is categorized as medium-sized. The chain uses TRBV6-1 and TRBJ1-5; tentatively, D is TRBD1 (5 bases). The CDR3 has 15 residues. Germline CDR1 MNHNS, CDR2 SASEGT. V was clipped by 4 bases and J by 7 bases, with 17 bases between them. The CDR3 bases are TGTGCCAGCAGTGCCGAGGCAGGGCAAACCCAGCCCCAGCATTTT. Translated, it gives CASSAEAGQTQPQHF.

This clone has a handful of counts. This chain links TRBV2 with TRBJ1-2; TRBD1 might be the D (6 bases). The CDR3 contains 12 residues. V gave up 6 bases and J gave up 8 bases, with 13 bases separating them. In germline, CDR1 is SNHLY, CDR2 FYNNEI. CDR3 DNA sequence: TGTGCCAGCAGGGACAGCGCAGTGGGCTACACCTTC. This gives the protein CASRDSAVGYTF.

The chain has TRBV18 and TRBJ2-5, with D hard to call. The germline V and J ends were trimmed by 2 bases and 5 bases, with 9 bases remaining between them. This CDR3 contains 13 residues. Looked up from germline, CDR1 is KGHSH and CDR2 is LQKENI. This CDR3 reads CASSPLVAETQYF. In nucleotides, the CDR3 is TGTGCCAGCTCACCATTGGTTGCTGAGACCCAGTACTTC.

J is TRBJ1-3 and V is TRBV30; D may be TRBD1 (6 bases). V lost 0 bases, J lost 0 bases, and 18 bases lay in between. Looked up from germline, CDR1 is GTSNPN and CDR2 is SVGIG (reference sequence). CDR3 length: 18 residues. CDR3 in amino acids: CAWSVQTGTGLSGNTIYF. Written as DNA, the CDR3 is TGTGCCTGGAGTGTACAAACAGGAACAGGGCTCTCTGGAAACACCATATATTTT.

CDR3 sequence reads: CASSEFDLAGGSTDTQYF. CDR3 sequence (DNA): TGTGCCAGCAGTGAATTCGACCTAGCGGGGGGGAGCACAGATACGCAGTATTTT. V and J are TRBV6-1 and TRBJ2-3; 12 bases map to TRBD2. The CDR3 length is 18 residues. Germline values: CDR1 MNHNS, CDR2 SASEGT. The V gene end was trimmed by 2 bases and the J gene end by 0 bases; junction bases not matched to a gene: 6.

V gene TRBV6-1 combines with J gene TRBJ2-2, with 8 bases aligning to TRBD2. This CDR3 is 13 amino acids long. The trim removed 8 bases at V and 7 bases at J, leaving 6 bases unmatched. Germline V gene lookup returns CDR1 MNHNS and CDR2 SASEGT. The CDR3 loop reads CASWEREIGELFF. CDR3 DNA: TGTGCCAGCTGGGAGCGGGAGATCGGGGAGCTGTTTTTT.

The rearrangement links TRBV6-5 to TRBJ2-3; possible D gene TRBD1, 6 bases. Germline V CDR1 and CDR2: MNHEY, SVGAGI. The CDR3 has 16 amino acids. V lost 0 bases to trimming and J lost 5 bases, with 15 bases between them. The CDR3 region is CASSYSRQGGVDTQYF. The CDR3 DNA sequence: TGTGCCAGCAGTTACTCCCGACAAGGGGGTGTAGATACGCAGTATTTT.

This clone was recorded only once. The chain has TRBV29-1 and TRBJ2-2; no definite D call. V was cut by 4 bases and J by 1 base, with 7 bases left in between. Germline V gives CDR1 SQVTM, CDR2 ANQGSEA. The CDR3 is made up of 13 amino acids. The DNA of the CDR3 is TGCAGCGTTGCCCGCCAGAACACCGGGGAGCTGTTTTTT. It translates to CSVARQNTGELFF.

This sequence joins TRBV19 and TRBJ1-1; D possibly corresponds to TRBD1 (5 bases). Germline CDR1 reads LNHDA; CDR2 reads SQIVND (reference sequence). Trimming took off 4 bases at V and 5 bases at J, with 11 bases between the two ends. This CDR3 spans 13 amino acids. The CDR3 sequence is CASSTSGSTEAFF. As DNA, the CDR3 is TGTGCCAGTAGTACCTCAGGGTCAACTGAAGCTTTCTTT.

The rearrangement joins TRBV5-5 to TRBJ2-5; no firm D call. CDR3 length: 12 residues. The V end lost 2 bases, the J end lost 5 bases, and 7 bases lay between the germline ends. CDR1 is SGHKS, CDR2 YYEKEE, per germline (reference sequence). The CDR3 loop reads CASSLMGETQYF. CDR3 nucleotides: TGTGCCAGCAGCTTAATGGGCGAGACCCAGTACTTC.

The rearrangement links TRBV6-1 to TRBJ1-1; 11 bases are shared with TRBD1. The CDR3 loop spans 14 amino acids. Germline-derived CDR1 and CDR2 are MNHNS and SASEGT. Trimming removed 8 bases from V and 5 bases from J; junction bases left unmatched: 7. The CDR3 protein is CASPFGTGGTEAFF. The CDR3 nucleotides are TGTGCCAGCCCATTTGGGACAGGGGGAACTGAAGCTTTCTTT.

The chain's CDR3 is CASSLGSGYEQYF. The DNA of the CDR3 is TGTGCCAGCAGCTTAGGTTCAGGCTACGAGCAGTACTTC. The V gene is TRBV11-3, the J gene TRBJ2-7, with no clear D. Germline V gene lookup returns CDR1 SGHNT and CDR2 YENEEA. This CDR3 region has 13 residues. V lost 1 base to trimming and J lost 3 bases, with 7 bases between them.

This chain joins TRBV7-9 and TRBJ2-5; 8 nucleotides agree with TRBD1. In germline, CDR1 is SEHNR, CDR2 FQNEAQ (reference sequence). The CDR3 consists of 15 residues. The trim removed 7 bases at V and 3 bases at J, leaving 10 bases unmatched. The CDR3 bases are TGTGCCAGCAACAAACAGGGGGTAAATGAAGAGACCCAGTACTTC. The encoded protein is CASNKQGVNEETQYF.

This chain uses TRBV5-6 with TRBJ2-1; D may be TRBD2 (7 bases). V shed 4 bases and J shed 5 bases, with 16 bases lying between them. This CDR3 comprises 15 residues. Germline V gene sequence: CDR1 SGHDT, CDR2 YYEEEE. DNA of the CDR3: TGTGCCAGCAGCCGGGGGGCCCGAGGGGACAATGAGCAGTTCTTC. Residues: CASSRGARGDNEQFF.

This rearrangement joins TRBV6-5 to TRBJ2-7; D is perhaps TRBD2 (6 bases). Germline V gives CDR1 MNHEY, CDR2 SVGAGI. The CDR3 consists of 13 residues. V lost 6 bases and J 6 bases, leaving 15 bases between the germline ends. CDR3 sequence reads: CASSLQGAGEQYF. The CDR3 DNA is TGTGCCAGCAGCCTCCAGGGAGCGGGCGAGCAGTACTTC.

This clone occurred a few times. The chain employs TRBV4-2 and TRBJ1-2; possible D gene TRBD1, 6 bases. CDR3 length: 13 amino acids. Trimming took off 5 bases at V and 8 bases at J, with 15 bases between the two ends. Looked up from germline, CDR1 is LGHNA and CDR2 is YNFKEQ. The chain's CDR3 is CASSFPQGGGYTF. Here the CDR3 DNA reads TGTGCCAGCAGCTTCCCCCAAGGGGGGGGCTACACCTTC.